This T cell receptor (beta chain) stems from a study of T-cell memory formation after mild COVID-19. 5'RACE with constant-segment primers yielded barcoded, UMI-tagged TCR alpha and TCR beta cDNA libraries. Each CDR3 protein gets one entry after TCRdb re-called the 5' RACE reads with MiXCR. The repertoire holds some 300,000 distinct CDR3 sequences, with 20% to 25% as singletons. Comments on this clonotype: The antigen remains unidentified.

V lost 4 bases and J lost 8, with 15 bases in between. The CDR3 extends over 13 amino acids. Germline V gene data show CDR1 as SGDLS and CDR2 as YYNGEE. Whole-study findings and limits: Among CD4+ contracting clones, most were CM and EM, and CD8+ ones EMRA. Researchers could not confirm that second-wave clones peaking on day 37 targeted SARS-CoV-2. CD4/CD8 balance held among clones contracting day 15 to 85, and later expanders leaned CD4+.

Sequencing was carried out using PBMCs or a T cell subset sorted from them (not recorded which). This chain uses TRBV9 with TRBJ1-2; D unresolved. The TCR comes from a man younger than 35 who had mild COVID-19 (a few samples of this study predate the infection). Cell type and time point are not known. CDR3 region: CASSSVGIRGYTF. The CDR3 nucleotides read TGTGCCAGCAGCTCAGTGGGTATACGGGGCTACACCTTC.